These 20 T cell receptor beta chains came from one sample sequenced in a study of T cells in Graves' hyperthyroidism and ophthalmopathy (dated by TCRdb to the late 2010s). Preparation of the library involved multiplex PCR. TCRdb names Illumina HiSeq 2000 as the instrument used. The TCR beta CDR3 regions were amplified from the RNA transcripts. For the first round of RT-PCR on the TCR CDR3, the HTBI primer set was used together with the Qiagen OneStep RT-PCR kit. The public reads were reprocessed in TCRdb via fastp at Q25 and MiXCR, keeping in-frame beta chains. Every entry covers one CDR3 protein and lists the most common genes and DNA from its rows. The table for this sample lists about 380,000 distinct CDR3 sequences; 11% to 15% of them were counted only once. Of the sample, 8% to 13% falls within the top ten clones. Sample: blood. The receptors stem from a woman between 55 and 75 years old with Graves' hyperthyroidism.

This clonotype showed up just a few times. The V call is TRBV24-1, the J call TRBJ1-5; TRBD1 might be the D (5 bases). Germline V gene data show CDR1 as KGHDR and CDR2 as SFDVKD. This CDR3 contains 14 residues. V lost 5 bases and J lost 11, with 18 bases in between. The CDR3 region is CATSGTGTPGAQHF. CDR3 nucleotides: TGTGCCACCAGTGGGACCGGGACGCCGGGGGCCCAGCATTTT.

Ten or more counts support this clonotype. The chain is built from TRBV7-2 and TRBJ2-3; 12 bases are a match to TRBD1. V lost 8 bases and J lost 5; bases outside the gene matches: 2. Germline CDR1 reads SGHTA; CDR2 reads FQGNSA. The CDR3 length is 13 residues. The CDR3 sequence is CASRDRGRDTQYF. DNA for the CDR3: TGTGCCAGCCGGGACAGGGGGCGAGATACGCAGTATTTT.

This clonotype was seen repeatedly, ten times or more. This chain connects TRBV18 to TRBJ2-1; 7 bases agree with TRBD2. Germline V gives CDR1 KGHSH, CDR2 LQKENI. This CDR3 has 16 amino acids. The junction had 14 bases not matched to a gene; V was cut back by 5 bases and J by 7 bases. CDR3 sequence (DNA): TGTGCCAGCTCATTTACAGCGGGAATTCAAGGGAATGAGCAGTTCTTC. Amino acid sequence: CASSFTAGIQGNEQFF.

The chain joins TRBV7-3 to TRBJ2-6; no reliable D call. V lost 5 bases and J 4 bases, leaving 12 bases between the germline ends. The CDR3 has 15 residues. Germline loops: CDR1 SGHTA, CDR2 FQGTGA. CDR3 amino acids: CASSPDKVGANVLTF. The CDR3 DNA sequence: TGTGCCAGCAGCCCAGACAAGGTCGGGGCCAACGTCCTGACTTTC.

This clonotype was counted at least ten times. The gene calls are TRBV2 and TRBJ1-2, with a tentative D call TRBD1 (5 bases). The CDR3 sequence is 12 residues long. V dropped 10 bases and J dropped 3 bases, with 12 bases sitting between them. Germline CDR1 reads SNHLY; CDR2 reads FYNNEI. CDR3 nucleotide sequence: TGTGCCACCGCGACAGATTACTATGGCTACACCTTC. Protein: CATATDYYGYTF.

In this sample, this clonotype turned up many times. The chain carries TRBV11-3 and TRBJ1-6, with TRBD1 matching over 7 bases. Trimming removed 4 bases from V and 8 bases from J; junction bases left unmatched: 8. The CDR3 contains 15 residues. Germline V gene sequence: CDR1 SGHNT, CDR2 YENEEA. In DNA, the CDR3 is TGTGCCAGCAGCTCCGCTACAGGGGTACATTCACCCCTCCACTTT. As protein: CASSSATGVHSPLHF.

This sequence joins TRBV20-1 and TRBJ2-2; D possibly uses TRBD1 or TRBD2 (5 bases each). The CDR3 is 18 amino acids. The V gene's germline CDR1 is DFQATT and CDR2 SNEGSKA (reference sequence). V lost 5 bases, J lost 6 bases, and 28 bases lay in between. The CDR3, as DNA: TGCAGTGCTTCTTCAGGGTCCTGGGACGGAAGGGGCTCCGGGGAGCTGTTTTTT. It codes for CSASSGSWDGRGSGELFF.

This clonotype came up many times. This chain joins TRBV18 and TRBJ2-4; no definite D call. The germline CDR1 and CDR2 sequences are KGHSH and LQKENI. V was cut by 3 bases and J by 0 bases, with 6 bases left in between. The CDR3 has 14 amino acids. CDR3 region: CASSPALAKNIQYF. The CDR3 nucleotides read TGTGCCAGCTCACCTGCTTTAGCCAAAAACATTCAGTACTTC.

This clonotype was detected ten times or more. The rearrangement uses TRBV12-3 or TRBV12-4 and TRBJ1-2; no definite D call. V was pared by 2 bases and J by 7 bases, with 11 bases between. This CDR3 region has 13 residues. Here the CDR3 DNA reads TGTGCCAGCAGTTTACAGAGGCAGGTTGGCTACACCTTC. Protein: CASSLQRQVGYTF.

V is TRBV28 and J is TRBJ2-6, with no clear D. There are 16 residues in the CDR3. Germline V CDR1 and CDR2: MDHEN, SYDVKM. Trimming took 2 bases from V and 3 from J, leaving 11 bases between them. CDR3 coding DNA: TGTGCCAGCAGTTTAGGAATAAGGGTTGGGGCCAACGTCCTGACTTTC. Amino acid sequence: CASSLGIRVGANVLTF.

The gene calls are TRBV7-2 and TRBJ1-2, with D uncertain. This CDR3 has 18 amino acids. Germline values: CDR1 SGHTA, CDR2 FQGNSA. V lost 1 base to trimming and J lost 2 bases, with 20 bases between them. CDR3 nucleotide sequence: TGTGCCAGCAGCTTAGGCTTGTGGCAGCAAGTGAGAAACTATGGCTACACCTTC. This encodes CASSLGLWQQVRNYGYTF.

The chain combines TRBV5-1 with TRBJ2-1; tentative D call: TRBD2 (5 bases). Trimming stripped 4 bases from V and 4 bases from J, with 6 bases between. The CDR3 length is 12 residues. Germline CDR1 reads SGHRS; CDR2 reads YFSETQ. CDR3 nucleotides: TGCGCCAGCAGCGGAGGTTACAATGAGCAGTTCTTC. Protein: CASSGGYNEQFF.

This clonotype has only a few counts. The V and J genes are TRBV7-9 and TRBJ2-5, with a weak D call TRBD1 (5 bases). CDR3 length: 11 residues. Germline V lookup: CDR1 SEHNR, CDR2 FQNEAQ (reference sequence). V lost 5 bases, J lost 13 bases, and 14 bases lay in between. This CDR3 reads CASSPQGARYF. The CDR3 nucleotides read TGTGCCAGCAGCCCTCAGGGCGCCAGGTACTTC. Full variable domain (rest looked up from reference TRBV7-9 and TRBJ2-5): DTGVSQNPRHKITKRGQNVTFRCDPISEHNRLYWYRQTLGQGPEFLTYFQNEAQLEKSRLLSDRFSAERPKGSFSTLEIQRTEQGDSAMYLCASSPQGARYFGPGTRLLVL.

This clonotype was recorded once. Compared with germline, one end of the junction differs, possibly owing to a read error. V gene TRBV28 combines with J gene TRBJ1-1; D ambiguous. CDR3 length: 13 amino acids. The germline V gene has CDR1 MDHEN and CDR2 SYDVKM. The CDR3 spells CASSPSVNTEALF. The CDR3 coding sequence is TGTGCCAGCAGTCCCTCAGTGAACACTGAAGCTCTCTTT.

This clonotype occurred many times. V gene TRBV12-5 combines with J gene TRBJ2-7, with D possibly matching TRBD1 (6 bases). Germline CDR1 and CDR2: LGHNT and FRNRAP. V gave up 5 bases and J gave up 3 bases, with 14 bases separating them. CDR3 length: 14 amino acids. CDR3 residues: CASGLQYRDYEQYF. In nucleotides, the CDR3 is TGTGCTAGTGGTCTCCAATACAGGGACTACGAGCAGTACTTC.

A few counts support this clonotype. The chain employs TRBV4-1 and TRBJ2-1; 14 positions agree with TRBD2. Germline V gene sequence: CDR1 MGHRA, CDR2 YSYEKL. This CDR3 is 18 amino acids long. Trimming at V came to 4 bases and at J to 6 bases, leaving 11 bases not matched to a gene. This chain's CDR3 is CASSRQTGTSGRSNEQFF. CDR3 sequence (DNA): TGCGCCAGCAGCCGACAAACCGGGACTAGCGGGAGAAGCAATGAGCAGTTCTTC.

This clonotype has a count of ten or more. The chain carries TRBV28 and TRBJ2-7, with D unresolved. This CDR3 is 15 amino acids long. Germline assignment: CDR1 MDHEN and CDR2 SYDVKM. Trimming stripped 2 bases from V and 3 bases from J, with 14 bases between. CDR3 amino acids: CASSLVSAVGYEQYF. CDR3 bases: TGTGCCAGCAGTTTAGTTTCGGCGGTGGGCTACGAGCAGTACTTC.

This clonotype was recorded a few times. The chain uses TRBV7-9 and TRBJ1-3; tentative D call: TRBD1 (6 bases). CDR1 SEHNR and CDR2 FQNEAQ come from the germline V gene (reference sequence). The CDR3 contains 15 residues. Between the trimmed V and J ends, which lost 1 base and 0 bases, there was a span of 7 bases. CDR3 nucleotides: TGTGCCAGCAGCTTAGGGACAGTCTCTGGAAACACCATATATTTT. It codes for CASSLGTVSGNTIYF.

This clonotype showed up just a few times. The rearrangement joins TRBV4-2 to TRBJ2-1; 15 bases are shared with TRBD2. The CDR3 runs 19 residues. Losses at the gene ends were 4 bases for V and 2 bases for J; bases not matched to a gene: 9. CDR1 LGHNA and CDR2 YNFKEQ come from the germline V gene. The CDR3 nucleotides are TGTGCCAGCAGCCCCTTAACAAGGACTAGCGGGAGGGCCTACAATGAGCAGTTCTTC. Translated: CASSPLTRTSGRAYNEQFF.

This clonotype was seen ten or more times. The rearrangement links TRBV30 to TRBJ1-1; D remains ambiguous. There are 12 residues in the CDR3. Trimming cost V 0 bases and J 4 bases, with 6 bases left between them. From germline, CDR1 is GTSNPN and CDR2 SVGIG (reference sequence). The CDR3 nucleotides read TGTGCCTGGAGTGTCGGAGCCACTGAAGCTTTCTTT. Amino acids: CAWSVGATEAFF.